This T cell receptor (beta chain) was sequenced during a study of cytomegalovirus exposure and HLA in healthy donors (dated by TCRdb to about 2017). Context from the whole study: In an earlier analysis of approximately 640 of the donors, about 260 Gb of sequence data and 117 million unique TCR beta sequences from about 179 million T cells were reported. To predict cytomegalovirus infection status, the study brought together high-throughput TCR immunosequencing, statistical association of individual TCRs with disease status, and machine learning. An early release covering some 640 HLA-typed donors comprised approximately 300 gigabases of sequencing data and some 79 million unique TCR sequences. Class I and class II HLA loci were covered by the typing at four-digit resolution. Every repertoire in the discovery cohort had been generated on one and the same sequencing platform. Typing coverage varied by locus: roughly 629-640 donors for A, B, C, DRB1 and DQB1; approximately 520 for DQA1; over 600 for DPA1; about 450 for DPB1. The later analysis used no new phenotypic data to find candidate immune exposures, relying instead on TCR beta sequences and their occurrence across donors. Along with the approximately 700-subject first cohort, a separate validation cohort of over a hundred different subjects was used. Alongside the repertoire data, information on donor age, sex, ethnicity and CMV serostatus was compiled. The study used immunosequencing to profile the T cell repertoires of 666 subjects and linked those repertoires to cytomegalovirus serostatus. The study aimed to test whether cataloging public T cell receptors could reveal signatures of past pathogen exposure. Because of strong linkage in the cohort, a handful of DR-DQ haplotypes were treated as single units for association and clustering. An earlier analysis of 500 to 750 of the donors applied high-throughput TCR beta sequencing to assess whether each TCR beta V gene segment acted as functional or pseudogenic. A later analysis re-examined previously published TCR beta repertoires from around 670 donors and added high-resolution HLA genotyping to investigate patterns of TCR occurrence. Among 398 genotyped donors of the cohort, an average of about 240,000 unique TCR beta nucleotide sequences were sequenced per donor, 15% to 20% of them non-productive. Of the 300 to 500 genotyped donors, less than 90% were placed in the genetic ancestry cluster associated with self-reported Caucasian donors. A later genetic analysis took genome-wide SNP genotypes for about 65% of the roughly 670 donors and used that subset as a discovery cohort. What the study reported, not specific to this receptor: A further reported finding was that TCR beta sequences accurately predicted the HLA-A and HLA-B alleles for most subjects in the first cohort. When HLA alleles, especially DR and DQ, strongly co-occurred, attributing TCR associations to individual alleles was difficult. For the cohort, immune exposure information was limited to CMV serostatus. Some IMGT-functional V segments, including TRBV6-2 and TRBV6-3, could not be distinguished by the 87-base-pair reads and were therefore excluded. Over 15 rarely observed V segments, including chromosome 9 orphons, were excluded from the earlier analysis of several hundred of the donors because counts were too low. HLA typing was unavailable for some donors at each locus, so association tests used only the typed subset. Presence/absence analyses assumed roughly uniform sequencing depth across donors, an assumption that may not hold. The sequencing pipeline was judged likely to have produced a cluster of highly shared sequence variants as a technical artifact. Cytomegalovirus status was reported to be diagnosed by the classifier with high specificity and sensitivity in both the original and validation cohorts. A later analysis associated 16,951 TCR beta sequences with specific HLA alleles at a false discovery rate of 0.05. A later analysis found that TCR association rates varied across HLA loci, with DRB1 alleles showing the most associated TCRs and HLA-C alleles the fewest. Most TCR sequences were seen in very few donors, while some public TCRs were found in many individuals. According to a later analysis, most CMV-associated TCR beta chains appeared to be HLA-restricted, and the HLA associations seemed to be driven largely by CMV exposure. The authors suggested that the approach could potentially be extended to other disease states and immunological phenotypes. An earlier analysis of approximately 500 of the donors showed that most TCR beta V segments appeared in productive rearrangements either about 87% or about 30% of the time, which broadly matched IMGT annotations. Compared with equally common non-associated chains, HLA-associated TCR beta chains in a later analysis were more clonally expanded and had lower generation probabilities. This cohort had only TCR beta chains sequenced, and the lack of alpha or paired-chain data limited which features could be detected. V-gene and J-gene trimming of TCR beta chains was associated with a missense DCLRE1C variant in a later genetic analysis, and the association was replicated in an independent cohort. Three of the identified cytomegalovirus-associated TCR beta chains were confirmed in vitro to be specific for cytomegalovirus antigens. In a later genetic analysis, fewer N-insertions in productive TCRs were reported among donors in an Asian-associated ancestry cluster than the roughly 700-donor mean. The study listed over 150 TCR beta chains as associated with cytomegalovirus. Correlated functional status among segregating V segments might be attributable to linkage disequilibrium, but an unknown experimental factor could not be ruled out. In a later analysis, several top co-occurrence clusters were reported to appear linked to parvovirus B19, influenza, CMV and Epstein-Barr virus.

Counted from cysteine to phenylalanine, this CDR3 has 11 amino acids. This entry keeps only the CDR3 DNA: 33 bases, framed from base 1. CDR1 GTSNPN and CDR2 SVGIG were looked up in the germline V gene (reference sequence). V loses 6 bases of germline sequence and J loses 8 bases, and the interval between the two ends is 11 bases. This clone was seen just once. The clone's antigen remains unknown. No much larger clone exists at a distance of one base, and base qualities are not known. The library relied on the immunoSEQ multiplex PCR assay. For the multiplex PCR, a mixture combining 60 forward primers for TCR Vbeta segments and 13 reverse primers for TCR Jbeta segments was used. Amplification of the CDR3 region of rearranged TCR beta genes was performed with a multiplex PCR assay on genomic DNA. On the Illumina HiSeq System, the amplified TCR beta libraries were sequenced as 87-base-pair reads. On the authors' methods: Across the roughly 670 repertoires, a later analysis counted about 81 million unique TCR beta chains, around 11 million of which were shared by at least two donors. Raw reads were error-corrected and collapsed into unique sequences with a nearest-neighbor algorithm that merged closely related sequences to remove PCR and sequencing errors. Alignment of CDR3 sequences to IMGT reference sequences was used to assign V, D and J gene segments. For a sequence to be retained, a match of at least six nucleotides to both a V gene segment and a J gene segment was required. Rearrangements were classified as productive when the CDR3 lacked stop codons and remained in frame with V and J, and all other rearrangements were classified as non-productive. Following IMGT convention, CDR3 was defined as the stretch from the second conserved V-encoded cysteine up to the conserved J-encoded phenylalanine. Sequences without an unambiguous match to a single V gene segment were excluded from the earlier analysis of a few hundred of the donors. An earlier analysis of about 600 of the donors called V segments functional above 56.7% productive rearrangements and segregating when the between-donor standard deviation exceeded 5%. To diagnose cytomegalovirus status from the catalog of TCR beta chain sequences, a statistical classification framework was built. V and J gene assignment, in a later analysis, came from comparing TCR nucleotide sequences with IMGT/GENE-DB human TR gene sequences. Using the TCRdist pipeline, a later analysis assigned CDR3 sequences along with most-parsimonious VDJ recombination scenarios. In a later analysis, each TCR beta chain was defined by its CDR3 amino acid sequence together with its V-gene family, and reads lacking a unique V-gene family were excluded. A later analysis removed over 500 highly shared, low-generation-probability nucleotide sequences to deal with suspected cross-contamination and a sequencing artifact. For each public chain, a later analysis derived a clonal expansion index from normalized ranks of inferred template counts within each repertoire. A later analysis computed generation probabilities with a VDJ recombination model fitted to out-of-frame rearrangements, and checked the results against IGoR. In a later analysis, hypergeometric tests were used to score TCR-TCR, TCR-HLA and TCR-CMV co-occurrence, with a repertoire-size bias correction applied to TCR pairs. False discovery rates were estimated in a later analysis by permuting HLA or CMV assignments 20 times. In a later analysis, co-occurring TCRs were grouped using DBSCAN, with TCRdist sequence similarity added in when clustering inside HLA-allele-positive subsets. Co-occurrence clustering excluded repertoires with fewer than 30,000 or more than 120,000 public chains, plus five with anomalous nucleotide sharing. The table comes from immuneACCESS by way of TCRdb, which keeps in-frame sequences with V and J called. Part of the clones is missing from these tables; in studies checked, under half for an unresolved V gene and the rest for unknown reasons. That table is the source of V, J and clone size, and D and trimming were worked out from the DNA. For this sample there are over 85,000 clones; 70% to 80% appear just once. 8% to 10% of the sample comes from the top ten.

The cohort was made up of 500 to 800 healthy bone marrow donors. All cohort members were sampled while nominally healthy, although unrecorded immune exposures were likely present. The donor was CMV seropositive and was included in the group of 250 to 300 seropositive cohort members. Each donor provided a peripheral blood sample, and peripheral blood mononuclear cells were used for TCR beta sequencing. Genomic DNA extraction from the blood cell samples was performed with the Qiagen DNeasy Blood Extraction Kit. This receptor was identified in a male donor in good health and CMV-seropositive. Specimen: PBMCs. This chain joins TRBV30 to TRBJ2-1; the D gene lacks a confident call. The DNA sequence reads TGTGCCTGCCGTAATTCGGATGAGCAGTTCTTC. The translation is CACRNSDEQFF.